The sequence of this T cell receptor (beta chain) was determined in a study of blood T cells in healthy people across ages. Primed by a sample-barcoded 5' primer and a J-beta primer mix, a second PCR proceeded for about 7 to 11 cycles. TCRdb independently ran MiXCR on the 5' RACE reads; one entry per CDR3 protein. The data show hundreds of thousands of distinct CDR3 sequences, with roughly 49% seen just once and around a third held by the top ten. The CDR3 is made up of 20 amino acids. CDR1 is DFQATT, CDR2 SNEGSKA, per germline (reference sequence). V shed 6 bases and J 8 bases; nucleotides not matched to a gene: 30. Worth noting for this clonotype: Being one base from a much bigger clone, this may be a read error.

Sequences were obtained from blood. This clonotype was sampled from a woman in her fifties or sixties in good health. The chain is built from TRBV20-1 and TRBJ2-3, with TRBD2 identical over 9 bases. In DNA, the CDR3 is TGCAGTGCCCCCAAGACAGGGAGTGGCGGGAGGGCCAAGATAGCAGGTACGCAGTATTTT. It translates to CSAPKTGSGGRAKIAGTQYF.